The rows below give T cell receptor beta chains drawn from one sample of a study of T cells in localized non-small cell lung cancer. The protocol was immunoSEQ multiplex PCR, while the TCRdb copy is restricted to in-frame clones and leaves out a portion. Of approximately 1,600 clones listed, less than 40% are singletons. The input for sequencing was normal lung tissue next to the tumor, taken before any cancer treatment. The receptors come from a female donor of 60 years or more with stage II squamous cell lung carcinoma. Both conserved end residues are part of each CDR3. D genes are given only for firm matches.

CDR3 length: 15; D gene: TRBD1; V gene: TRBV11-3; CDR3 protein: CASSPYRGGLTEAFF
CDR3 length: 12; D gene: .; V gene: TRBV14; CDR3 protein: CASSQGLGLLFF
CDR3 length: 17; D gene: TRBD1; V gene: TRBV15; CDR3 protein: CATSGGQGRSSYNEQFF
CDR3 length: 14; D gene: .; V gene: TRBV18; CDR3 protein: CASSPAGRNTEAFF
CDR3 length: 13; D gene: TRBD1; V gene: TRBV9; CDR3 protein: CASSWDSSYGYTF
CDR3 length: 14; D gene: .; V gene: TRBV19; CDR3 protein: CASSIAGSEREQYF
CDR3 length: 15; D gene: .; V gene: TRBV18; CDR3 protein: CASPPAGSNTGELFF
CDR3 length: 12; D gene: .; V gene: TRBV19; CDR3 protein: CASSSGHYEQYF
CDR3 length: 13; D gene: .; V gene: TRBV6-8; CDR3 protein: CASNLDLRQPQHF
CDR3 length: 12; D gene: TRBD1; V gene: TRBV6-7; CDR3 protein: CASRTGVTEAFF
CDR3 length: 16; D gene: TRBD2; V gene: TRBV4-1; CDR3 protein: CASSQDGGGAFETQYF
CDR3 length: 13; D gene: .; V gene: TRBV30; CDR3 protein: CAWAFRVNTEAFF
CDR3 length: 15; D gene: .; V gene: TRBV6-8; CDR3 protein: CAIGRGGRRNTEAFF
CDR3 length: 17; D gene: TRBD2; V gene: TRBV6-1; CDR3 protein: CASSELAGGRSTDTQYF
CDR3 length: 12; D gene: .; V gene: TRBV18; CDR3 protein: CASSPGGYEQYF
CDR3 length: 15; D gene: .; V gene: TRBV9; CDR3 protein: CASSATRTASYEQYF
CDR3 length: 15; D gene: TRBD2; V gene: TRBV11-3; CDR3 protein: CASSLGALAGNEQFF
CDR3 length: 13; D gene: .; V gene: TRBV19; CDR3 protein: CASSKIGDGTQYF
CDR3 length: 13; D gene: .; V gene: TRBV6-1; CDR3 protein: CASSEAVGYEQYF
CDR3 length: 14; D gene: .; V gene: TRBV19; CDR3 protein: CASKDGVMNTEAFF
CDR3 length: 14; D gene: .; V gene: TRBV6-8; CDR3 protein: CASSYPTLRETQYF
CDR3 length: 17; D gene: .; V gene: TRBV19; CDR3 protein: CASSPATRWGSADTQYF
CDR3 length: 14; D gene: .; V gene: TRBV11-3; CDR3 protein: CASSFSFMNTEAFF
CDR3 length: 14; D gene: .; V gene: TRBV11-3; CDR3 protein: CASSGTGVFYGYTF
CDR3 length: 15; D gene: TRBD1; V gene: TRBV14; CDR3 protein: CASSPTTGKNTEAFF
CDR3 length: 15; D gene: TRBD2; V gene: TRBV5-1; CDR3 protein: CASRSGLTSTDTQYF
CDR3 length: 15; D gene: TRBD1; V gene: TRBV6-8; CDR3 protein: CASSSPYRGDTEAFF
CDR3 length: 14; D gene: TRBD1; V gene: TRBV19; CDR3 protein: CASIGQANNQPQHF
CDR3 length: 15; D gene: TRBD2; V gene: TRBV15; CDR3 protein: CATSASGGPSDTQYF
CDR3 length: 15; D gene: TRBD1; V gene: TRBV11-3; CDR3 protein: CASSASTGTINEQFF
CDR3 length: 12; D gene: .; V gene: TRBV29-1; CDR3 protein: CSVGRGATGYTF
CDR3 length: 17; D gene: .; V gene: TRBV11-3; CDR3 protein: CASSSRTGTGLNEKLFF
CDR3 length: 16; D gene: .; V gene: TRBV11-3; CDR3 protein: CASSWDSASPPGELFF
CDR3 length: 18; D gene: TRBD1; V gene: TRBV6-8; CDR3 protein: CASSYFTGGQGTNEKLFF
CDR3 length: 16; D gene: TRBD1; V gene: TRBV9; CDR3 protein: CASGAHRTGNTGELFF
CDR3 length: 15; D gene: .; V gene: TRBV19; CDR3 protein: CASSESGAVNTEAFF
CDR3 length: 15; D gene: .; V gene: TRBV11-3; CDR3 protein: CASSLRRRMNTEAFF
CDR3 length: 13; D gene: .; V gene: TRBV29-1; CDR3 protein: CSVEEGSNQPQHF
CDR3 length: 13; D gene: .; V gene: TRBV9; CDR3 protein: CASSGGSGNTIYF
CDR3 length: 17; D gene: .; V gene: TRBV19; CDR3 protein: CASTLTGTRIGNQPQHF
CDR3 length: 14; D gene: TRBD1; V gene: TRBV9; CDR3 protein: CASIPGQPDQPQHF
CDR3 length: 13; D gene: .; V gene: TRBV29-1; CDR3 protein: CSVGTGRDYGYTF
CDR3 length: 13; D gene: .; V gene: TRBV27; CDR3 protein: CASSSIPSYEQYF
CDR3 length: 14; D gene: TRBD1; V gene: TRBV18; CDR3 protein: CASSPKSGGTEAFF
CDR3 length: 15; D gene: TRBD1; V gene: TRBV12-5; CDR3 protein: CASGLETGYQETQYF
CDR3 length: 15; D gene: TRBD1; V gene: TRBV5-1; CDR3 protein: CASSLNRQGAETQYF
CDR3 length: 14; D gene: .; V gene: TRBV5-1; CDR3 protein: CASSLGGVRDEQYF
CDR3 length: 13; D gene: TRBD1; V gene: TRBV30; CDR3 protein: CAWSPGTDYEQYF
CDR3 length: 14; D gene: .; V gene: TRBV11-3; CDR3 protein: CASSLFRQHYEQYF
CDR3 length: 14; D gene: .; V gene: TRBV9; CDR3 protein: CAGKRDGDTGELFF